This T cell receptor (beta chain) was identified during a study of tumor-infiltrating lymphocytes in primary liver carcinoma. The study, taken as a whole, reports: It was in tumors, not blood, that the top-250-clone fraction was significantly higher (p = 0.039).

The template, 450 to 650 ng total RNA, yielded TCR beta cDNA made with a constant-region primer. What produced the TCR beta libraries was three nested multiplex PCR rounds using slightly modified ARM-PCR. PCR rounds one and two used TRBV1-TRBV30 forward primers with a C-beta reverse primer for roughly 9 cycles each. Each CDR3 protein gets one entry after TCRdb re-called the multiplex PCR reads with MiXCR. The table has about 300,000 distinct CDR3 sequences, about 60% seen once; the top ten hold 9% to 10%. Germline V CDR1 and CDR2: LGHNA, YNFKEQ. The CDR3 covers 15 residues. V lost 6 bases, J lost 0 bases, and 14 bases lay in between. RNA isolated from unsorted whole blood supplied the blood RNA, with germline DNA also extracted. Worth noting for this clonotype: Its specificity is not known.

What was sequenced was peripheral blood. The rearrangement joins TRBV4-2 to TRBJ1-2; D ambiguous. This receptor was obtained from a middle-aged man with primary liver carcinoma and hepatitis B virus infection. The CDR3 coding sequence is TGTGCCAGCAGTCAGGTGACGGTCACTAACTATGGCTACACCTTC. This gives the protein CASSQVTVTNYGYTF.